This TCR beta chain derives from a study of cytomegalovirus exposure and HLA in healthy donors. Assay: immunoSEQ multiplex PCR; the TCRdb copy retains only in-frame clones and omits some. The sample lists around 70,000 clones; about 89% were seen once. This CDR3 has 15 amino acids. V gave up 4 bases and J gave up 3 bases, with 10 bases separating them. Looked up from germline, CDR1 is SNHLY and CDR2 is FYNNEI. This clone has a handful of counts. The TCR sequence derives from a man between 18 and 29 years old in good health and CMV-seronegative. Sequencing was done on a sample of PBMCs. V is TRBV2 and J is TRBJ2-6; D is unclear. The CDR3 nucleotides read TGTGCCAGCAGTGTATCTCCTAATGGGGCCAACGTCCTGACTTTC. Its protein is CASSVSPNGANVLTF.